Listed below are T cell receptor beta chains from one sample, sequenced in a study of blood T cells in healthy people across ages. From the 5' RACE reads, TCRdb called clonotypes with MiXCR, one entry per CDR3 protein. The data show more than 800,000 distinct CDR3 sequences, with around 43% seen just once and over 15% held by the top ten. The sample consisted of blood. The source of these receptors is an older woman in good health. CDR3s include the opening cysteine and the closing phenylalanine or tryptophan. D genes are given only for firm matches. A clone size is listed for some rows: how often the clone was seen (once, few, many), or a class if it is expanded.

cdr3_nt cdr3_aa clone_size j_call d_call v_call
TGCGCCAGCAGCATCACAGTTGGGGCAGATACGCAGAATTTT CASSITVGADTQNF NA TRBJ2-3 NA TRBV5-1
TGTGCCAGCAGCTTAGCTCTGGAGTTGGAATCGGATACGCAGTATTTT CASSLALELESDTQYF NA TRBJ2-3 NA TRBV11-2
TGTGCCATCAGTGTAGGGAGGGACGAGCAGTACTTC CAISVGRDEQYF many TRBJ2-7 TRBD2 TRBV10-3
TGCAGCGTTGAGACTAGCGGATGGGCCTCCTACGAGCAGTACTTC CSVETSGWASYEQYF few TRBJ2-7 TRBD2 TRBV29-1
TGTGCCATCAGCAAACACCTCCCAGGGGGACAAGAGACCCAGTACTTC CAISKHLPGGQETQYF NA TRBJ2-5 TRBD1 TRBV10-3
TGCAGTGCTAGTCTGCGCAATCAGCCTCAGCATTTT CSASLRNQPQHF once TRBJ1-5 NA TRBV20-1
TGCGCCAGCACCTCTGAGACAGGGAGGTTCCGGGGCTACACCTTC CASTSETGRFRGYTF few TRBJ1-2 TRBD1 TRBV5-1
TGTGCCACCAGTGATTCACAACTCACAGATACGCAGTATTTT CATSDSQLTDTQYF NA TRBJ2-3 NA TRBV24-1
TGTGCCAGCAGCGGGACTAGCGGGTTTAATGAGCAGTTCTTC CASSGTSGFNEQFF few TRBJ2-1 TRBD2 TRBV12-3/TRBV12-4
TGTGCCAGCAGTTTGGGCGGGAGGGCAGATACGCAGTATTTT CASSLGGRADTQYF many TRBJ2-3 TRBD2 TRBV12-3/TRBV12-4
TGTGCCAGCTCGTTGTTGGGGGACCTACGGGAGCAGTACTTC CASSLLGDLREQYF NA TRBJ2-7 NA TRBV27
TGTGCCAGCAGTAAGGACAGGGCCACTGAAGCTTTCTTT CASSKDRATEAFF NA TRBJ1-1 TRBD1 TRBV6-2/TRBV6-3
TGTGTCAGCAGTCAGGATGATAGGGACTATGGCTACACCTTC CVSSQDDRDYGYTF NA TRBJ1-2 NA TRBV2
TGCAGTGCTAGGGGGGCCCCCGGGGCTTTCGGGGAGCTGTTTTTT CSARGAPGAFGELFF NA TRBJ2-2 NA TRBV20-1
TGTGCCAGCAGCTTAGATGCGGGAGGAAACGCCTACGAGCAGTACTTC CASSLDAGGNAYEQYF few TRBJ2-7 TRBD2 TRBV11-2
TGTGCCAGCAGGGCTAGCGGGAGTCTAGATACGCAGTATTTT CASRASGSLDTQYF NA TRBJ2-3 TRBD2 TRBV12-3/TRBV12-4
TGTGCCAGCAGACCAATATTCGGGACAGGGGAATTCGCGGAGCGGTTCTTC CASRPIFGTGEFAERFF once TRBJ2-1 TRBD1 TRBV27
TGTGCCAGCTTTATCGGGCCAAGGGACAATGAGCAGTTCTTC CASFIGPRDNEQFF NA TRBJ2-1 NA TRBV12-3/TRBV12-4
TGTGCCAGCAGCGCCGGGGACAGGCGAAGCACAGATACGCAGTATTTT CASSAGDRRSTDTQYF NA TRBJ2-3 TRBD1 TRBV7-9
TGTGCCAGCAGACCGGAACCGGCACAGATAGCCCCAGATACGCAGTATTTT CASRPEPAQIAPDTQYF few TRBJ2-3 NA TRBV6-4
TGCAGTGCTAGACCGTCGGACAGGAGCTCCTACGAGCAGTACTTC CSARPSDRSSYEQYF NA TRBJ2-7 TRBD1 TRBV20-1
TGCAGTGCTAGAGATCAGGGTCCCGCTTTCTTT CSARDQGPAFF NA TRBJ1-1 NA TRBV20-1
TGTGCCATCAAAACAGGCGAGACCCAGTACTTC CAIKTGETQYF NA TRBJ2-5 NA TRBV10-3
TGTGCCAGCAGTGAAGCATACAGGGGGCGGGATGGCTACACCTTC CASSEAYRGRDGYTF few TRBJ1-2 TRBD1 TRBV2
TGTGCCAGCAGTTTATCGGGAGGAACCCAACGGTACGAGCAGTACTTC CASSLSGGTQRYEQYF few TRBJ2-7 NA TRBV27
TGCAGTGCCCGACAGGCTATTTTCGCAGATACGCAGTATTTT CSARQAIFADTQYF NA TRBJ2-3 NA TRBV20-1
TGTGCCAGCAGTTACTCAAGGACTAGCGGGAGCCAAGAGACCCAGTACTTC CASSYSRTSGSQETQYF NA TRBJ2-5 TRBD2 TRBV6-2/TRBV6-3
TGCGCCAGCAGCTTGACAGGGGAGGGGGAGACCCAGTACTTC CASSLTGEGETQYF NA TRBJ2-5 NA TRBV5-1
TGCGCCAGCAGCTTGTCCTTCGGGACAGGGACTACAGATACGCAGTATTTT CASSLSFGTGTTDTQYF once TRBJ2-3 TRBD1 TRBV5-1
TGTGCCAGTAGCAGTTCGGAGGCCGGCGGACAGTACTTC CASSSSEAGGQYF NA TRBJ2-4 NA TRBV19
TGTGCCAGCAGCCAAGATCTTGGACTAGCGGGGAACGAGCAGTACTTC CASSQDLGLAGNEQYF once TRBJ2-7 TRBD2 TRBV3-1
TGTGCCAGCAGTGCCTGGGACTTGAGCTCCTACAATGAGCAGTTCTTC CASSAWDLSSYNEQFF NA TRBJ2-1 NA TRBV6-1
TGTGCCAGCAGCGGGGGTCGGGGGTATGGCTACACCTTC CASSGGRGYGYTF NA TRBJ1-2 NA TRBV7-6
TGTGCCAGCAGCCAACGATCGTTTTGGACCCAGTACTTC CASSQRSFWTQYF NA TRBJ2-5 NA TRBV11-3
TGTGCCAGCAGCCAAAAATTGGTCCTCGACGAGCAGTTCTTC CASSQKLVLDEQFF NA TRBJ2-1 NA TRBV4-2
TGTGCCAGCAGCCAAGCCGGACAGGGGCCCTACGAGCAGTACTTC CASSQAGQGPYEQYF many TRBJ2-7 TRBD1 TRBV14
TGTGCCAGCAGCCCTACTAGCGTACGGGACGAGCAGTACTTC CASSPTSVRDEQYF few TRBJ2-7 TRBD2 TRBV6-2/TRBV6-3
TGTGCCAGCAAAGAGAGTTGGGACAGCGGCTTTTACAATGAGCAGTTCTTC CASKESWDSGFYNEQFF NA TRBJ2-1 TRBD1 TRBV6-1
TGTGCCAGCAGCCAAGAGCTGGGAAGATTGGGCTACACCTTC CASSQELGRLGYTF few TRBJ1-2 NA TRBV3-1
TGTGCCACCCTCAAGACCTCGGGCCCCCTGAACACTGAAGCTTTCTTT CATLKTSGPLNTEAFF NA TRBJ1-1 NA TRBV6-5
TGTGCCAGCAGAAGACTAGCGGGATGGGACATTCAGTACTTC CASRRLAGWDIQYF NA TRBJ2-4 TRBD2 TRBV6-2/TRBV6-3
TGCAGCGTTGGATGGGGGCTGGAGACCCAGTACTTC CSVGWGLETQYF few TRBJ2-5 NA TRBV29-1